This is a list of T cell receptor beta chains from one sample in a study of cytomegalovirus exposure and HLA in healthy donors. Data came from immunoSEQ multiplex PCR; TCRdb stores just in-frame clones and leaves some out. The sample shows roughly 97,000 clones, roughly a tenth of them seen only once. The source material was PBMCs. These receptors all come from a man aged 35 to 55 in good health and CMV-seropositive. Each CDR3 is given with its conserved first and last residue. D genes are given only for firm matches. The size of a clone is reported for some rows only, either as once, few or many, or as a class for expanded clones.

TRBV6-1,TRBD1,TRBJ2-7,-,TGTGCCAGCAGTGACAGGGGGTTCCCCTACGAGCAGTACTTC,CASSDRGFPYEQYF
TRBV27,TRBD2,TRBJ2-7,-,TGTGCCAGCTCCACACTAGCGGGAGAGGTCGGATTCGGCGAGCAGTACTTC,CASSTLAGEVGFGEQYF
TRBV15,-,TRBJ1-4,few,TGTGCCACCAGCCGGGACTTCGGAAAACTGTTTTTT,CATSRDFGKLFF
TRBV6-8,TRBD2,TRBJ2-3,-,TGTGCCAGTGAACTAGCGTCGATAAGCACAGATACGCAGTATTTT,CASELASISTDTQYF
TRBV7-9,-,TRBJ1-2,few,TGTGCCAGCAGCTTTGACAGCAACTATGGCTACACCTTC,CASSFDSNYGYTF
TRBV7-6,-,TRBJ2-3,-,TGTGCCAGCAGCTTGCTCGGGAGAGGGTTAATTACAGATACGCAGTATTTT,CASSLLGRGLITDTQYF
TRBV18,TRBD2,TRBJ2-1,-,TGTGCCACCTTAGCGGGACTAGCGGGAGGGCCCTCCTACAATGAGCAGTTCTTC,CATLAGLAGGPSYNEQFF
TRBV27,-,TRBJ2-7,few,TGTGCCAGCAGTTTTGGGCTAGCTCGGTACGAGCAGTACTTC,CASSFGLARYEQYF
TRBV6-1,-,TRBJ1-2,few,TGTGCCAGCTTAAGAGTCGCCTCGGCTAACTATGGCTACACCTTC,CASLRVASANYGYTF
TRBV7-2,-,TRBJ1-5,few,TGTGCCAGCAGCCCCTTTTCGGGGTTCAGCAATCAGCCCCAGCATTTT,CASSPFSGFSNQPQHF
TRBV9,TRBD2,TRBJ2-1,-,TGTGCCAGCAGCGTAGCTCTAGCGGGAGTGGACAATGAGCAGTTCTTC,CASSVALAGVDNEQFF
TRBV5-1,-,TRBJ1-1,-,TGCGCCAGCAGCTTTGGCATAAACACTGAAGCTTTCTTT,CASSFGINTEAFF
TRBV4-3,-,TRBJ2-7,few,TGCGCCAGCAGCCAAGAAGCTAGCGAAAAGTCCTACGAGCAGTACTTC,CASSQEASEKSYEQYF
TRBV7-3,-,TRBJ1-2,-,TGTGCCAGCAGCTCCGCGGGCCAATTGGGCTCATCGGGTTACACCTTC,CASSSAGQLGSSGYTF
TRBV9,TRBD1,TRBJ2-7,few,TGTGCCAGCAGCGTCGGGACAGGGATCGAGCAGTACTTC,CASSVGTGIEQYF
TRBV11-2,-,TRBJ2-7,few,TGTGCCAGCAGCCCTGGACTTAACTACGAGCAGTACTTC,CASSPGLNYEQYF
TRBV27,TRBD2,TRBJ2-6,few,TGTGCCAGCAGTTACAAGGGACTAGCGGGAACTGGGGCCAACGTCCTGACTTTC,CASSYKGLAGTGANVLTF
TRBV7-2,TRBD2,TRBJ2-1,-,TGTGCCAGCAGCTGGGGGACTAGCGGGAGAACTGAGCAGTTCTTC,CASSWGTSGRTEQFF
TRBV28,TRBD2,TRBJ2-1,few,TGTGCCAGCAGTCTCCCCCCGGGGACTAGGTTAGAGCAGTTCTTC,CASSLPPGTRLEQFF
TRBV6-1,TRBD2,TRBJ2-3,-,TGTGCCAGCAGTGAAGCTCGGACTAGCGGTGCAGATACGCAGTATTTT,CASSEARTSGADTQYF
TRBV5-8,-,TRBJ1-5,few,TGTGCCAGCAGCCGTGGAGTACGGCAGCCCCAGCATTTT,CASSRGVRQPQHF
TRBV28,-,TRBJ1-1,few,TGTGCCAGCAGTTTATGGGGAGACACTGAAGCTTTCTTT,CASSLWGDTEAFF
TRBV5-6,-,TRBJ1-2,-,TGTGCCAGCAGTAAAGACAGGAGCTATGGCTACACCTTC,CASSKDRSYGYTF
TRBV21-1,-,TRBJ1-5,few,TGTGCCAGCAGCAAAAGGGGGCAGCCCCAGCATTTT,CASSKRGQPQHF
TRBV19,TRBD1,TRBJ2-2,few,TGTGCCAGTAGTCCCCTGGGACAGGGGGGATCCGGGGAGCTGTTTTTT,CASSPLGQGGSGELFF
TRBV12-5,TRBD2,TRBJ2-5,few,TGTGCTAGTGGTCCCGGGACTAGCGGCGTCGGGGAGACCCAGTACTTC,CASGPGTSGVGETQYF
TRBV29-1,TRBD1,TRBJ2-5,-,TGCAGCGTTAGTAGGGACAGGGAGGACACCCAGTACTTC,CSVSRDREDTQYF
TRBV5-5,-,TRBJ2-2,few,TGTGCCAGCAGCACACACCCGGGACAACACACCGGGGAGCTGTTTTTT,CASSTHPGQHTGELFF
TRBV5-6,-,TRBJ2-1,-,TGTGCCAGCAGCCAGGGAAGTGTCACCAGATGGCAGTTCTTC,CASSQGSVTRWQFF
TRBV7-8,TRBD1,TRBJ1-5,-,TGTGCCAGCAGCTTAGGCAGGGGGTATGGCAATCAGCCCCAGCATTTT,CASSLGRGYGNQPQHF
TRBV18,-,TRBJ2-5,-,TGTGCCAGCTCGCCCGGTCTGGAGGAGACCCAGTACTTC,CASSPGLEETQYF
TRBV5-1,-,TRBJ1-1,few,TGCGCCAGCAGGGTCGGAGTCCGGGGAAACACTGAAGCTTTCTTT,CASRVGVRGNTEAFF
TRBV27,TRBD1,TRBJ1-5,-,TGTGCCAGCAGTCTCGGACAGGGGGCCCAGCCCCAGCATTTT,CASSLGQGAQPQHF
TRBV15,TRBD1,TRBJ1-5,few,TGTGCCACCAGCAGACCGGGACAGAGCAATCAGCCCCAGCATTTT,CATSRPGQSNQPQHF
TRBV29-1,TRBD2,TRBJ2-1,-,TGCAGCGTTGTTGGGCTAGCGGGGGTCTCGGTTAACAATGAGCAGTTCTTC,CSVVGLAGVSVNNEQFF
TRBV6-4,TRBD2,TRBJ2-3,-,TGTGCCAGCAGTGACCGGGCGGGAGACGTCACAGATACGCAGTATTTT,CASSDRAGDVTDTQYF
TRBV7-2,-,TRBJ2-4,many,TGTGCCAGCAGCTTATTGGGGGGTGAAAACATTCAGTACTTC,CASSLLGGENIQYF
TRBV13,-,TRBJ2-4,many,TGTGCCAGCAGCTCGTTGGGGGGAGAGGCCAAAAACATTCAGTACTTC,CASSSLGGEAKNIQYF
TRBV6-5,-,TRBJ1-5,few,TGTGCCAGCAGTAACCGGGAAAATCAGCCCCAGCATTTT,CASSNRENQPQHF
TRBV29-1,-,TRBJ2-2,-,TGCAGCGAGGCCTCCCGGACTGAAGAGCTGTTTTTT,CSEASRTEELFF
TRBV6-5,-,TRBJ2-7,-,TGTGCCAGCAGCCGCGAAAACCCCGATTACGAGCAGTACTTC,CASSRENPDYEQYF
TRBV28,-,TRBJ1-5,few,TGTGCCAGCAGTTTGATTATGTTGACAAGCAATCAGCCCCAGCATTTT,CASSLIMLTSNQPQHF
TRBV4-1,TRBD2,TRBJ2-5,-,TGCGCCAGCAGCCTTCCCGCTAGCGGGAGGATGGAGACCCAGTACTTC,CASSLPASGRMETQYF
TRBV9,TRBD1,TRBJ1-2,-,TGTGCCAGCAGCGTGGGGGGACAGGACTATGGCTACACCTTC,CASSVGGQDYGYTF
TRBV4-1,-,TRBJ1-1,few,TGCGCCAGCAGCCAAGTTTTGAGAGGGAACACTGAAGCTTTCTTT,CASSQVLRGNTEAFF
TRBV5-1,-,TRBJ2-1,few,TGCGCCAGCAGCTTGGAGGACCCAGGGGCCAATGAGCAGTTCTTC,CASSLEDPGANEQFF
TRBV7-6,TRBD1,TRBJ1-1,few,TGTGCCAGCAGCCCCCGACTGGGACAGGGAGCCACTGAAGCTTTCTTT,CASSPRLGQGATEAFF
TRBV6-6,-,TRBJ1-5,few,TGTGCCAGCAGATACGCGGGGTTCCATCAGCCCCAGCATTTT,CASRYAGFHQPQHF
TRBV6-1,-,TRBJ2-7,-,TGTGCCAGCAGTGAAGGGCACGCGGCCTATTACGAGCAGTACTTC,CASSEGHAAYYEQYF
TRBV19,-,TRBJ1-1,few,TGTGCCAGTAGTATCCTCTTAATGAACACTGAAGCTTTCTTT,CASSILLMNTEAFF
TRBV4-1,-,TRBJ1-5,-,TGCGCCAGCAGCCAAGATATCGGGGGTAGAGGCAATCAGCCCCAGCATTTT,CASSQDIGGRGNQPQHF
TRBV9,-,TRBJ2-1,few,TGTGCCAGCAGCGTAGTGGTAGGGGTCTACAATGAGCAGTTCTTC,CASSVVVGVYNEQFF
TRBV2,TRBD1,TRBJ2-7,-,TGTGCCAGCAGACAGGGGGCCTCCTACGAGCAGTACTTC,CASRQGASYEQYF
TRBV6-1,TRBD2,TRBJ2-1,-,TGTGCCAGCAGTTGGACTAGCGACCACAATGAGCAGTTCTTC,CASSWTSDHNEQFF